What follows are 5 T cell receptor beta chains derived from one specimen sequenced in a study of vaccination effects on CD4 cells after COVID-19. Sequencing was performed with immunoSEQ multiplex PCR; in TCRdb, only in-frame clones are kept and a portion is missing. The sample lists about 74,000 clones; around 77% were seen once. Isolation of CD4+ T cells took place after approximately ten days of culture. For these receptors, no antigen is known. This specimen consisted of CD4+ T cells from PBMCs cultured without peptide, obtained before COVID-19 vaccination. The receptors derive from a human donor who received a COVID-19 vaccine.

V usage is TRBV5-6 and J usage is TRBJ1-1; D not resolved. V was shortened by 0 bases and J by 3 bases, with 9 bases between the two germline ends. This CDR3 spans 14 amino acids. Germline CDR1 reads SGHDT; CDR2 reads YYEEEE. The CDR3 DNA reads as TGTGCCAGCAGCTTGGCAGGCCTTGACACTGAAGCTTTCTTT. It is translated as CASSLAGLDTEAFF.

This chain joins TRBV6-5 and TRBJ2-5; D perhaps matches TRBD1 (5 bases). Germline V lookup: CDR1 MNHEY, CDR2 SVGAGI. Deletions cut 0 bases from V and 4 bases from J, with 9 bases between. The CDR3 runs 14 residues. This CDR3 is CASSYSTRGETQYF. The CDR3 DNA is TGTGCCAGCAGTTACTCGACAAGGGGAGAGACCCAGTACTTC.

The V gene is TRBV19, the J gene TRBJ2-5; 7 nucleotides line up with TRBD1. CDR1 and CDR2 from the germline V gene are LNHDA and SQIVND (reference sequence). With V trimmed by 3 bases and J by 5 bases, 15 bases remained unmatched. CDR3 length: 17 residues. CDR3 in amino acids: CASSISGTVIRTETQYF. The CDR3 DNA is TGTGCCAGTAGTATTTCGGGGACAGTAATTAGAACGGAGACCCAGTACTTC. The whole variable domain, remainder taken from reference TRBV19 and TRBJ2-5, is DGGITQSPKYLFRKEGQNVTLSCEQNLNHDAMYWYRQDPGQGLRLIYYSQIVNDFQKGDIAEGYSVSREKKESFPLTVTSAQKNPTAFYLCASSISGTVIRTETQYFGPGTRLLVL.

The V gene is TRBV19, the J gene TRBJ1-1; D gene ambiguous. Per the germline V gene, CDR1 is LNHDA and CDR2 is SQIVND (reference sequence). CDR3 size: 13 residues. Deletions cut 4 bases from V and 5 bases from J, with 11 bases between. This chain's CDR3 is CASSTRAVTEAFF. Written as DNA, the CDR3 is TGTGCCAGTAGTACGCGGGCAGTAACTGAAGCTTTCTTT.

This rearrangement joins TRBV7-8 to TRBJ1-5; D is uncertain. V was cut by 4 bases and J by 11 bases, with 21 bases left in between. The length of the CDR3 is 15 residues. The germline V gene encodes CDR1 SGHVS and CDR2 FQNEAQ. The CDR3 sequence: CASSSARATVGAQHF. Written as DNA, the CDR3 is TGTGCCAGCAGCTCTGCCCGGGCCACGGTGGGAGCCCAGCATTTT.